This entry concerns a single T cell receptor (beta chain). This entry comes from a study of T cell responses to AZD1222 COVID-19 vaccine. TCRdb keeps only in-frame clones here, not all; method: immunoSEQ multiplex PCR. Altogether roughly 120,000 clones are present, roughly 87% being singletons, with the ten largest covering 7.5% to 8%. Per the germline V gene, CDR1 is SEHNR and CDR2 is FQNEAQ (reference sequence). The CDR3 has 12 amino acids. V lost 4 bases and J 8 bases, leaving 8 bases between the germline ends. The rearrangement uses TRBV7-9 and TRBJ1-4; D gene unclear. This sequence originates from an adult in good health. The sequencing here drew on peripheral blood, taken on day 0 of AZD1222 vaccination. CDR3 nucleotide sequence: TGTGCCAGCAGCTCAGCGAAGGAAAAACTGTTTTTT. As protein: CASSSAKEKLFF.